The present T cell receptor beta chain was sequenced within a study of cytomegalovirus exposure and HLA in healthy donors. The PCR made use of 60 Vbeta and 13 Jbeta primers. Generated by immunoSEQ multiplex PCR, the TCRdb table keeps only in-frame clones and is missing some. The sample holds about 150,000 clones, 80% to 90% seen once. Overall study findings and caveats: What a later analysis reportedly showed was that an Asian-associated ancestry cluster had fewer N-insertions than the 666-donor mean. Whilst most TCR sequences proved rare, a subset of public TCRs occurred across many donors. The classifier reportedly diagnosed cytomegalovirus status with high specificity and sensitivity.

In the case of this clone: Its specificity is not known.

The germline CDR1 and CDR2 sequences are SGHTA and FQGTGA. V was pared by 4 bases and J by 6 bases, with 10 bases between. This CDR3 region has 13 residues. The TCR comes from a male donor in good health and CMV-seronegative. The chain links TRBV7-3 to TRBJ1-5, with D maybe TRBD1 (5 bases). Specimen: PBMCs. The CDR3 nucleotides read TGTGCCAGCAGCTCAGGGCATGGTCAGCCCCAGCATTTT. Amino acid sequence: CASSSGHGQPQHF.